This TCR beta chain was recovered during a study of cytomegalovirus exposure and HLA in healthy donors (dated by TCRdb to the late 2010s). As for the study more broadly: In an earlier analysis of 550 to 750 of the donors, 276 Gb of sequence data and approximately 100 million unique TCR beta sequences from about 190 million T cells were reported. About 330 gigabases of sequencing data and around 80 million unique TCR sequences made up an early release that covered 500 to 700 HLA-typed donors. The genetic ancestry cluster associated with self-reported Caucasian donors included 80% to 90% of the 300 to 400 genotyped donors. The study aimed to test whether signatures of past pathogen exposure could be identified by cataloging public T cell receptors. The study profiled the T cell repertoires of under 850 subjects by immunosequencing and related them to cytomegalovirus serostatus. Besides the first cohort of some 670 subjects, a separate validation cohort made up of 120 different subjects was used. To predict cytomegalovirus infection status, the study brought together high-throughput TCR immunosequencing, statistical association of individual TCRs with disease status, and machine learning. A later analysis re-examined previously published TCR beta repertoires from 600 to 700 donors and added high-resolution HLA genotyping to investigate patterns of TCR occurrence. Rather than drawing on any new phenotypic data, the later analysis identified candidate immune exposures from TCR beta sequences and the way those sequences occurred across donors. In an earlier analysis of around 540 of the donors, high-throughput TCR beta sequencing was used to judge whether each TCR beta V gene segment behaved as functional or pseudogenic. Donor age, sex, ethnicity and CMV serostatus were compiled alongside the repertoire data. A later genetic analysis used genome-wide SNP genotypes for 398 of the 666 donors, treating that subset as a discovery cohort. All discovery cohort repertoires had been generated using a single sequencing platform. Class I and class II HLA loci were covered by the typing at four-digit resolution. The number of donors typed differed by locus, with 629-630 for A, B, C, DRB1 and DQB1, approximately 500 for DQA1, 600 to 610 for DPA1, and approximately 470 for DPB1. Several DR-DQ haplotypes were treated as single units for association and clustering because of strong linkage in the cohort. Across about 380 genotyped donors of the cohort, an average of about 240,000 unique TCR beta nucleotide sequences per donor were sequenced, and approximately 17% of those sequences were non-productive. On the study overall, not on this receptor specifically: The classifier was reported to diagnose cytomegalovirus status with high specificity and sensitivity in both the original cohort and the validation cohort. The study gave a list of under 200 TCR beta chains associated with cytomegalovirus. In a later analysis, 16,951 TCR beta sequences were associated with specific HLA alleles at a false discovery rate of 0.05. Broadly in line with IMGT annotations, most TCR beta V segments showed up in productive rearrangements about 90% or about 30% of the time in an earlier analysis of several hundred of the donors. Correlated functional status among segregating V segments might be attributable to linkage disequilibrium, but an unknown experimental factor could not be ruled out. A further reported finding was that TCR beta sequences accurately predicted the HLA-A and HLA-B alleles for most subjects in the first cohort. The cohort was sequenced for TCR beta chains only, and without alpha or paired-chain data the features that could be detected were limited. A cluster of highly shared sequence variants was judged likely to represent a technical artifact of the sequencing pipeline. Because counts were too low, around 18 rarely observed V segments, including chromosome 9 orphons, were left out of the earlier analysis of over 550 of the donors. Some IMGT-functional V segments, including TRBV6-2 and TRBV6-3, could not be distinguished by the 87-base-pair reads and were therefore excluded. In a later analysis, several top co-occurrence clusters were reported to appear linked to parvovirus B19, influenza, CMV and Epstein-Barr virus. For the cohort, immune exposure information was limited to CMV serostatus. A later analysis found that HLA-associated TCR beta chains were more clonally expanded and had lower generation probabilities than equally common non-associated chains. In a later genetic analysis, a missense DCLRE1C variant was associated with V-gene and J-gene trimming of TCR beta chains, and the association was replicated in an independent cohort. A few of the identified cytomegalovirus-associated TCR beta chains were confirmed in vitro to be specific for cytomegalovirus antigens. Sequencing depth was assumed to be roughly uniform across donors in the presence/absence analyses, though that assumption may not hold. Assigning TCR associations to individual alleles was difficult when HLA alleles, especially DR and DQ, strongly co-occurred. In a later genetic analysis, fewer N-insertions in productive TCRs were reported among donors in an Asian-associated ancestry cluster than the roughly 700-donor mean. According to a later analysis, most CMV-associated TCR beta chains appeared to be HLA-restricted, and the HLA associations seemed to be driven largely by CMV exposure. Most TCR sequences were observed very rarely across donors, whereas some public TCRs were present in many individuals. Because HLA typing was unavailable for some donors at each locus, only the typed subset was used in association tests. According to a later analysis, TCR association rates differed among HLA loci, with DRB1 alleles showing the most associated TCRs and HLA-C alleles showing the fewest. The authors suggested that the approach could potentially be generalized to other disease states and immunological phenotypes.

At the junction V is shortened by 6 bases and J by 1 base; bases outside the gene matches: 15. CDR1 and CDR2 were assigned from the germline V gene as SQVTM and ANQGSEA. From cysteine to phenylalanine, the CDR3 is 16 amino acids long. Only the CDR3 part of the read is kept: 48 bases, read in frame from the first base. Library construction relied on the immunoSEQ multiplex PCR assay. The multiplex PCR relied on a mix of 60 forward primers for TCR Vbeta segments and 13 reverse primers for TCR Jbeta segments. Amplification of the CDR3 region of rearranged TCR beta genes was performed with a multiplex PCR assay on genomic DNA. The amplified TCR beta libraries were sequenced on the Illumina HiSeq System as 87-base-pair reads. Turning to the authors' computational methods: A later analysis counted tens of millions of unique TCR beta chains across the 700 or so repertoires, and 10 million to 12 million of these chains were shared by at least two donors. Raw reads were error-corrected and collapsed into unique sequences with a nearest-neighbor algorithm that merged closely related sequences to remove PCR and sequencing errors. V, D and J gene segments were assigned by aligning CDR3 sequences to IMGT reference sequences. For a sequence to be retained, a match of at least six nucleotides was required to both a V gene segment and a J gene segment. A rearrangement was called productive if the CDR3 had no stop codons and remained in frame with V and J, and every other rearrangement was called non-productive. Following IMGT convention, CDR3 was defined as the stretch from the second conserved V-encoded cysteine to the conserved J-encoded phenylalanine. The earlier analysis of roughly 590 of the donors excluded sequences that lacked an unambiguous match to a single V gene segment. An earlier analysis of about 600 of the donors called V segments functional above 56.7% productive rearrangements and segregating when the between-donor standard deviation exceeded 5%. To diagnose cytomegalovirus status from the catalog of TCR beta chain sequences, a statistical classification framework was built. In a later analysis, V and J genes were assigned by comparing TCR nucleotide sequences against IMGT/GENE-DB human TR gene sequences. In a later analysis, CDR3 sequences and most-parsimonious VDJ recombination scenarios were assigned using the TCRdist pipeline. A later analysis defined each TCR beta chain by its CDR3 amino acid sequence plus V-gene family, and excluded reads lacking a unique V-gene family. In a later analysis, nearly 600 highly shared, low-generation-probability nucleotide sequences were removed to address suspected cross-contamination and a sequencing artifact. For each public chain, a later analysis derived a clonal expansion index from normalized ranks of inferred template counts within each repertoire. In a later analysis, generation probabilities were computed using a VDJ recombination model fitted to out-of-frame rearrangements, and the results were checked against IGoR. In a later analysis, hypergeometric tests were used to score TCR-TCR, TCR-HLA and TCR-CMV co-occurrence, with a repertoire-size bias correction applied to TCR pairs. To estimate false discovery rates, a later analysis permuted the HLA or CMV assignments 20 times. In a later analysis, co-occurring TCRs were grouped using DBSCAN, with TCRdist sequence similarity added in when clustering inside HLA-allele-positive subsets. Co-occurrence clustering excluded repertoires with fewer than 30,000 or more than 120,000 public chains, plus five with anomalous nucleotide sharing. As stored in TCRdb, this immuneACCESS dataset retains in-frame rearrangements with V and J assigned. A fraction of the clones does not appear; measured against another copy, unresolved V genes explain less than half of the discrepancy, and the remainder lacks a known reason. V and J calls and clone size come straight from that table; D and trimming were deduced from the DNA. The sample records around 130,000 clones, 73% of which are singletons. The ten largest make up approximately 2.1% of the sample.

In the case of this clone: The antigen it binds to is not known. Within one base of it there is no much larger clone, and no base qualities were kept.

The cohort comprised around 690 healthy bone marrow donors. Cohort members were all nominally healthy when sampled, although unrecorded immune exposures were likely present. The donor was CMV seropositive and was included in the group of 289 seropositive cohort members. A peripheral blood sample was provided by each donor, and peripheral blood mononuclear cells were used for TCR beta sequencing. The Qiagen DNeasy Blood Extraction Kit was used to extract genomic DNA from the blood cell samples. The sample was PBMCs. The V gene is TRBV29-1 and the J gene is TRBJ2-7, and TRBD2 aligns with 7 junction nucleotides. The clonotype originates from a woman aged 40 to 50 in good health and CMV-seropositive. The encoded CDR3 is CSVIATSMGRSYEQYF. The sequenced DNA is TGCAGCGTGATCGCGACTAGCATGGGAAGGTCCTACGAGCAGTACTTC.